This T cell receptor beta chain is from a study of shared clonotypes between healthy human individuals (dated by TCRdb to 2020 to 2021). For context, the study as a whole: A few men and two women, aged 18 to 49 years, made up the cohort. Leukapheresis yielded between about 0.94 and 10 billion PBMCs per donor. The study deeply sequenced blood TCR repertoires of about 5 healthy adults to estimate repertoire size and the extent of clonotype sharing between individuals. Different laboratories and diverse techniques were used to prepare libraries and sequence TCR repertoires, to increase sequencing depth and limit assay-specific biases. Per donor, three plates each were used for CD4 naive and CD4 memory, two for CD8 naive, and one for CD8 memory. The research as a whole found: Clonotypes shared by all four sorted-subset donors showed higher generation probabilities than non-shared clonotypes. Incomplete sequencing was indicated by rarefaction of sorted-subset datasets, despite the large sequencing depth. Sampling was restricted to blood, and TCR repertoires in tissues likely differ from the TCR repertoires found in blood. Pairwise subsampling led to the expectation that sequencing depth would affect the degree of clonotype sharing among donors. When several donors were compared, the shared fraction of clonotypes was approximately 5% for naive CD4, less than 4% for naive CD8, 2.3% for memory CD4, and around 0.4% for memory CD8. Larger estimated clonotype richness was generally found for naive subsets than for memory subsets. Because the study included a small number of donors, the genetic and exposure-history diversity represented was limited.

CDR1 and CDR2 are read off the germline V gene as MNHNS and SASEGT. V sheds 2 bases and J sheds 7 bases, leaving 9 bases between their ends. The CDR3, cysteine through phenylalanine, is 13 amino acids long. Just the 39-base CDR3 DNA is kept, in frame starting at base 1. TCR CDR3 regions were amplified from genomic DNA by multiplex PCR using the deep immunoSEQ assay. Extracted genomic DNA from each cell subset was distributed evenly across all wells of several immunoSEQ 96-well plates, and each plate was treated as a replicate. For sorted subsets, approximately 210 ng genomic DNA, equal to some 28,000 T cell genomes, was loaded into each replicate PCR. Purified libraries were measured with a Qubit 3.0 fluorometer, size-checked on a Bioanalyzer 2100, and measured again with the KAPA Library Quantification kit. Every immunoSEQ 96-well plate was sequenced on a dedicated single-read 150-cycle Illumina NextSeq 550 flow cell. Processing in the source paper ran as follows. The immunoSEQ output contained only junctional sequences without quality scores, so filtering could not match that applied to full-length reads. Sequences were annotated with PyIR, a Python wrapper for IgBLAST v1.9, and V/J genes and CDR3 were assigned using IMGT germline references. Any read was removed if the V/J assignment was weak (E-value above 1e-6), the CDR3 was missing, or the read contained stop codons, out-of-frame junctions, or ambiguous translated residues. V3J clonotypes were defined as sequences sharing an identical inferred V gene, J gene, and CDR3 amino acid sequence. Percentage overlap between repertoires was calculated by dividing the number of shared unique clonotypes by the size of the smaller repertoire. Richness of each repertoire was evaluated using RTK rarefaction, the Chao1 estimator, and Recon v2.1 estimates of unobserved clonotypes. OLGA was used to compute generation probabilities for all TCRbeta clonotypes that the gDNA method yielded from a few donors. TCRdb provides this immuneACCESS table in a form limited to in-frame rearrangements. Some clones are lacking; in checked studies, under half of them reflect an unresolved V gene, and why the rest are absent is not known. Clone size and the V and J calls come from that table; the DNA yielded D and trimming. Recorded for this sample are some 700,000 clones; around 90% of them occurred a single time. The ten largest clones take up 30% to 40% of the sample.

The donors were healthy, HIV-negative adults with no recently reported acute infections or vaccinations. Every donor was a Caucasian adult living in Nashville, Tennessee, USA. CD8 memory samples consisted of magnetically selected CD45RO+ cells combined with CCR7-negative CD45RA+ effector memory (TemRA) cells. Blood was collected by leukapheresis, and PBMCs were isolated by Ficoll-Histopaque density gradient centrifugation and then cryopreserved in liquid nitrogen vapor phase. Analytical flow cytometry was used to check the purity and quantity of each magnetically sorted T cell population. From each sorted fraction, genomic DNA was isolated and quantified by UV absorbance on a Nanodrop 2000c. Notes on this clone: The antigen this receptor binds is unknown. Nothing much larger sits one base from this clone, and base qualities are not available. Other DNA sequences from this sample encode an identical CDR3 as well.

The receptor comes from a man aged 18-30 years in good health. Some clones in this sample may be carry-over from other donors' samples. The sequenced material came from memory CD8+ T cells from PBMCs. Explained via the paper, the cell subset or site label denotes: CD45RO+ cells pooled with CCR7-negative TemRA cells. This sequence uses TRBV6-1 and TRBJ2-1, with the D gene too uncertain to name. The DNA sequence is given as TGTGCCAGCAGTGAATTCTCGAGAAATGAGCAGTTCTTC. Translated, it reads CASSEFSRNEQFF.